Detailed here is one T cell receptor beta chain. These data originate in a study of blood T cell repertoires in COVID-19. For the study at large: Acute-phase and convalescent COVID-19 samples originated in the United States, Italy and Spain. From T cells, B-cell-depleted T cells, or PBMCs came the material, which was cDNA or gDNA.

Authors' processing steps: Reference gene primer amplification gave nucleated cell count estimates. Some clones are missing from TCRdb's copy, which holds only in-frame ones; the method was immunoSEQ multiplex PCR. Clone size and V and J calls were adopted from that table, with D and trimming inferred from the DNA. In the table there are 65,000 to 85,000 clones, around three quarters of which are singletons. What was sequenced was peripheral blood. The source of this sequence is a middle-aged man with active or convalescent COVID-19.

The CDR3: CASSLVQGAHEQYF. The CDR3 DNA sequence: TGTGCCAGCAGCTTGGTTCAGGGGGCCCACGAGCAGTACTTC. The chain joins TRBV5-5 to TRBJ2-7; 8 bases are shared with TRBD1. The trim removed 0 bases at V and 5 bases at J, leaving 4 bases unmatched. The length of the CDR3 is 14 residues. The germline V gene has CDR1 SGHKS and CDR2 YYEKEE (reference sequence). The full variable domain, with the rest looked up from reference TRBV5-5 and TRBJ2-7, is DAGVTQSPTHLIKTRGQQVTLRCSPISGHKSVSWYQQVLGQGPQFIFQYYEKEERGRGNFPDRFSARQFPNYSSELNVNALLLGDSALYLCASSLVQGAHEQYFGPGTRLTVT.